The source of this T cell receptor beta chain is a study of cytomegalovirus exposure and HLA in healthy donors. Findings and caveats of the study: Whilst most TCR sequences proved rare, a subset of public TCRs occurred across many donors. It was 150 to 200 TCR beta chains that were listed as cytomegalovirus-associated.

The table came from immunoSEQ multiplex PCR; TCRdb's copy has only in-frame clones and leaves some out. There are 20,000 to 25,000 clones in the sample; about 97% occur only once, and 8.5% to 10% lies in the top ten. A word on this clone: Its matching antigen is unknown.

The J segment lost 6 bases and the V segment lost 7 bases, leaving 13 bases of the junction unmatched. CDR1 and CDR2 from the germline V gene are SEHNR and FQNEAQ (reference sequence). This CDR3 contains 15 residues. This receptor was obtained from a man aged 25 to 40 in good health and CMV-seropositive. What was sequenced was PBMCs. This chain joins TRBV7-9 and TRBJ2-3; 7 bases agree with TRBD2. DNA for the CDR3: TGTGCCAGCAACTCGATGGGGGGGAGTGGTGATACGCAGTATTTT. Translating it yields CASNSMGGSGDTQYF.